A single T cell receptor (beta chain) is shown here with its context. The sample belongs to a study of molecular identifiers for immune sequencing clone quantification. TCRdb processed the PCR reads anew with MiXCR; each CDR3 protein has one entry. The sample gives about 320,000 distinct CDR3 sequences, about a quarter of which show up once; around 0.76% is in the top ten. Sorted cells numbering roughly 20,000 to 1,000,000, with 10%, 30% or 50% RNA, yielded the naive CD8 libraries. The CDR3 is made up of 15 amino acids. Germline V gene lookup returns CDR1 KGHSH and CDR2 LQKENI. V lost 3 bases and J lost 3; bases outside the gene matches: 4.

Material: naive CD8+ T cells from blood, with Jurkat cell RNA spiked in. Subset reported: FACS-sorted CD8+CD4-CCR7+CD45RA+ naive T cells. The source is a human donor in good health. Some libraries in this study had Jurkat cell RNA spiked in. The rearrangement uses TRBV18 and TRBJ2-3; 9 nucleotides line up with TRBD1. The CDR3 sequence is CASSPDRGATDTQYF. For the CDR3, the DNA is TGTGCCAGCTCACCCGACAGGGGGGCAACAGATACGCAGTATTTT.